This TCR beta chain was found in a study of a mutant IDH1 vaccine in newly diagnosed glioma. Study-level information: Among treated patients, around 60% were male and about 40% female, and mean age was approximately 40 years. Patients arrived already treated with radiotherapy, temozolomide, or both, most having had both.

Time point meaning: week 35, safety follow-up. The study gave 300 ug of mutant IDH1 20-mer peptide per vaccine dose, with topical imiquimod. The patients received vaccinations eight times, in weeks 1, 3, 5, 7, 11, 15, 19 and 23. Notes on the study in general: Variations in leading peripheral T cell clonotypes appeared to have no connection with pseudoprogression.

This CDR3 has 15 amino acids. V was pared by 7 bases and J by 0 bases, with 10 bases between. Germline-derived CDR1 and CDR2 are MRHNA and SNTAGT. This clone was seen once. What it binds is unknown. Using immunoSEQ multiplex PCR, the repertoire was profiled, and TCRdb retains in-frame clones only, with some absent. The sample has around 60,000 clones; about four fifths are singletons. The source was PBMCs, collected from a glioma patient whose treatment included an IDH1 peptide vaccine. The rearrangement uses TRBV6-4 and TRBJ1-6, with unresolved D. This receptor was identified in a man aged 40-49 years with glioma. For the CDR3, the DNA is TGTGCCAGCACCCGGGCCAACTCCTATAATTCACCCCTCCACTTT. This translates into CASTRANSYNSPLHF.